The clone carrying this T cell receptor beta chain is deemed medium-sized (0.01 to 0.1%) by its frequency. What it recognizes is unknown. Multiplex touch-down PCR amplified TRB using TRB-A and TRB-B pools in one tube. TCRdb re-analyzed the multiplex PCR reads; it lists each CDR3 protein once, without DNA. The sample data list approximately 1,900 distinct CDR3 sequences. This sample was taken from a study of T cell clusters in autoimmune cytopenias. Overall study context: TRB sequencing had a median around 52,000 reads and approximately 2,500 distinct clonotypes per sample. Study-level findings and limits: TRB repertoire shifts in secondary cytopenia and chronic lymphocytic leukemia mostly reflected lymphoma, not autoimmunity. Functional roles of the in silico T cell clusters still await experimental validation.

The CDR3 loop spans 12 amino acids. In germline, CDR1 is MNHEY, CDR2 SVGAGI. TRB was amplified from roughly 250 ng of peripheral blood genomic DNA per sample. The material sequenced was peripheral blood. This clonotype was obtained from a human donor with an autoimmune cytopenia or autoimmune hepatitis (not recorded which). The J gene is TRBJ1-1, the V gene TRBV6-5. The chain's CDR3 is CASSIPVGEAFF.